The 7 T cell receptor beta chains below were found in one sample sequenced in a study of cytomegalovirus exposure and HLA in healthy donors. It was with 60 Vbeta and 13 Jbeta primers that the PCR ran. Sequencing was performed with immunoSEQ multiplex PCR; in TCRdb, only in-frame clones are kept and a portion is missing. The profile covers some 180,000 clones, with about four fifths appearing a single time and about 3% taken by the ten largest. What was sequenced was PBMCs. The origin of the receptors is a female donor in good health and CMV-seronegative.

J is TRBJ2-7 and V is TRBV7-9; no clear D. V lost 5 bases and J 12 bases, leaving 17 bases between the germline ends. Germline lookup yields CDR1 SEHNR and CDR2 FQNEAQ (reference sequence). The CDR3 has 12 amino acids. The CDR3 DNA reads as TGTGCCAGCAGCGATCAAGAGACAACACGGTACTTC. Protein: CASSDQETTRYF.

The V call is TRBV29-1, the J call TRBJ2-1, with a weak D call TRBD2 (6 bases). This CDR3 has 14 residues. The ends were cut back, 3 bases at V and 6 bases at J, with 15 bases in the middle. Germline CDR1 and CDR2: SQVTM and ANQGSEA. The CDR3 bases are TGCAGCGTTGAGTACGGGGGTTTTGGCAATGAGCAGTTCTTC. This translates into CSVEYGGFGNEQFF.

This clone appeared once. V and J are TRBV15 and TRBJ2-7, with TRBD2 matching 7 bases. J gave up 2 bases and V 0 bases, and 7 bases lay outside the gene matches. Germline lookup yields CDR1 LNHNV and CDR2 YYDKDF (reference sequence). There are 16 residues in the CDR3. Here the CDR3 DNA reads TGTGCCACCAGCAGAGACCAGGGACTACACACCTACGAGCAGTACTTC. Amino acid sequence: CATSRDQGLHTYEQYF.

The V gene is TRBV7-9, the J gene TRBJ1-2, with 8 bases lining up with TRBD1. J was trimmed by 4 bases and V by 5 bases; bases with no gene match: 6. CDR3 length: 14 amino acids. Germline V CDR1 and CDR2: SEHNR, FQNEAQ (reference sequence). For the CDR3, the DNA is TGTGCCAGCAGCCAGACAGGGGTTTTCTATGGCTACACCTTC. Its protein product is CASSQTGVFYGYTF.

The J gene is TRBJ1-4, the V gene TRBV29-1; tentative D call: TRBD1 (6 bases). The CDR3 is 16 residues long. In germline, CDR1 is SQVTM, CDR2 ANQGSEA. V was cut by 4 bases and J by 2 bases, with 17 bases left in between. The CDR3 bases are TGCAGCGTTGGTCAAGTGGGGGGGGGCACTAATGAAAAACTGTTTTTT. Protein sequence: CSVGQVGGGTNEKLFF.

The rearrangement uses TRBV9 and TRBJ1-1; D is unclear. This CDR3 spans 13 amino acids. Deletions cut 4 bases from V and 1 base from J, with 8 bases between. Germline CDR1 SGDLS, CDR2 YYNGEE. The CDR3 loop is CASSPLKNTEAFF. CDR3 sequence (DNA): TGTGCCAGCAGCCCTTTAAAGAACACTGAAGCTTTCTTT.

Written as DNA, the CDR3 is TGTGCCAGCAGGAGGGACAGGGGTGTGGCCGGGGAGCTGTTTTTT. This encodes CASRRDRGVAGELFF. This chain connects TRBV2 to TRBJ2-2; TRBD1 matches at 10 bases. Germline CDR1 and CDR2: SNHLY and FYNNEI. The CDR3 extends over 15 amino acids. V was pared by 6 bases and J by 6 bases, with 7 bases of the junction left unmatched.